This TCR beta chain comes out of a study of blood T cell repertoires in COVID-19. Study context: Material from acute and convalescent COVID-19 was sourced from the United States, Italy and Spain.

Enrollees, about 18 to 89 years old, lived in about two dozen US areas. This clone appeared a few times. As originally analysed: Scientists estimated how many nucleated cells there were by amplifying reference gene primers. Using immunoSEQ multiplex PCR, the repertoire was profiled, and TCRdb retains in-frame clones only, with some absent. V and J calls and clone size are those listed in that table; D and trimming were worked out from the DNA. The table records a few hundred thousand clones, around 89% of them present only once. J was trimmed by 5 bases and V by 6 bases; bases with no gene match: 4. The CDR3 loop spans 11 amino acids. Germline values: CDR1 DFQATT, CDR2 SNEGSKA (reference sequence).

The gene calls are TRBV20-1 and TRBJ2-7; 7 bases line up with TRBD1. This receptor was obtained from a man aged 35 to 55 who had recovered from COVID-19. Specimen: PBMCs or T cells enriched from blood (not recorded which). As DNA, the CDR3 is TGCAGTGCATCGACAGGGAACGAGCAGTACTTC. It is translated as CSASTGNEQYF.